A single sample gave rise to the 18 T cell receptor beta chains below, sequenced in a study of T cell responses to AZD1222 COVID-19 vaccine. The protocol was immunoSEQ multiplex PCR, while the TCRdb copy is restricted to in-frame clones and leaves out a portion. The data show about 120,000 clones, around 90% seen once. Source: peripheral blood, taken on day 0 of MenACWY control vaccination. These receptors originate from an adult in good health.

This clone has more than one count but fewer than ten. The chain uses TRBV6-1 and TRBJ2-7; D uncertain. Germline V lookup: CDR1 MNHNS, CDR2 SASEGT. Trimming took 2 bases from V and 8 from J, leaving 10 bases between them. This CDR3 contains 12 residues. This chain's CDR3 is CASSESERKQYF. In DNA, the CDR3 is TGTGCCAGCAGTGAAAGTGAACGGAAGCAGTACTTC.

The chain carries TRBV6-6 and TRBJ2-7; 7 bases align to TRBD2. Trimming at V came to 0 bases and at J to 5 bases, leaving 1 base not matched to a gene. Germline V lookup: CDR1 MNHNY, CDR2 SVGAGI (reference sequence). The CDR3 spans 13 residues. CDR3: CASSYSTSNEQYF. In nucleotides, the CDR3 is TGTGCCAGCAGTTACTCGACTAGCAACGAGCAGTACTTC.

V and J are TRBV10-2 and TRBJ2-1; D call uncertain. CDR1 is WSHSY, CDR2 SAAADI, per germline. CDR3 length: 18 amino acids. The germline V and J ends were trimmed by 6 bases and 0 bases, with 21 bases remaining between them. CDR3 in amino acids: CASSTPRMGVSSYNEQFF. DNA of the CDR3: TGCGCCAGCAGCACTCCCCGGATGGGCGTTAGCTCCTACAATGAGCAGTTCTTC.

The chain carries TRBV18 and TRBJ2-7; TRBD1 is a possible D gene (6 bases). The CDR3 spans 13 residues. Trimming left V 3 bases short and J 5 bases short, with 11 bases between. Germline V gene lookup returns CDR1 KGHSH and CDR2 LQKENI. DNA for the CDR3: TGTGCCAGCTCACCTTCCAGGGGCGACGAGCAGTACTTC. Residues: CASSPSRGDEQYF.

V gene TRBV28 combines with J gene TRBJ2-1, with 7 nucleotides matching TRBD2. J lost 5 bases, V lost 6 bases, and 10 bases had no gene match. Per the germline V gene, CDR1 is MDHEN and CDR2 is SYDVKM. CDR3 length equals 15 residues. The CDR3, as DNA: TGTGCCAGCAGCCCGCCCCGGACTAGACACAATGAGCAGTTCTTC. This encodes CASSPPRTRHNEQFF.

This clone was detected only a few times. The V call is TRBV5-1, the J call TRBJ2-7; no clear D gene. V was clipped by 6 bases and J by 0 bases, with 10 bases between them. CDR3 length: 13 residues. Germline V gene data show CDR1 as SGHRS and CDR2 as YFSETQ. The CDR3 bases are TGCGCCAGCAAGGAACGTACCTCCTACGAGCAGTACTTC. Amino acids: CASKERTSYEQYF.

The J gene is TRBJ2-7, the V gene TRBV9; 8 positions agree with TRBD2. This CDR3 has 17 residues. Losses at the gene ends were 0 bases for V and 2 bases for J; bases not matched to a gene: 10. Germline V gives CDR1 SGDLS, CDR2 YYNGEE. The CDR3 protein is CASSVGVLAGFAYEQYF. As DNA, the CDR3 is TGTGCCAGCAGCGTAGGGGTGTTAGCGGGATTCGCCTACGAGCAGTACTTC.

The chain employs TRBV2 and TRBJ1-3, with 8 bases fitting TRBD1. Trimming at V came to 6 bases and at J to 2 bases, leaving 3 bases not matched to a gene. This CDR3 spans 14 amino acids. Per the germline V gene, CDR1 is SNHLY and CDR2 is FYNNEI. Here the CDR3 reads CASRATGAGNTIYF. CDR3 nucleotides: TGTGCCAGCAGGGCGACAGGGGCTGGAAACACCATATATTTT.

This clone has just one count. The chain uses TRBV5-3 and TRBJ2-7; 8 bases fit TRBD2. TRBV5-3 is filed as an ORF, its function uncertain. This CDR3 comprises 18 residues. J lost 0 bases, V lost 0 bases, and 11 bases had no gene match. This chain's CDR3 is CARSLVPQTSGTSYEQYF. In DNA, the CDR3 is TGTGCCAGAAGCTTGGTCCCTCAAACTAGCGGCACCTCCTACGAGCAGTACTTC.

V is TRBV3-1 (or the pseudogene TRBV3-2) and J is TRBJ2-7; D gene unclear. Trimming left V 0 bases short and J 2 bases short, with 14 bases between. Germline CDR1 is LGHDT and CDR2 is YNNKEL (reference sequence). The CDR3 length is 16 residues. CDR3 sequence reads: CASSQDLPTLAYEQYF. DNA for the CDR3: TGTGCCAGCAGCCAAGATCTTCCGACACTTGCCTACGAGCAGTACTTC.

This chain connects TRBV6-5 to TRBJ2-7; maybe TRBD1 (6 bases). The germline CDR1 and CDR2 sequences are MNHEY and SVGAGI. V lost 5 bases and J 6 bases, leaving 11 bases between the germline ends. The CDR3 covers 12 residues. CDR3 sequence reads: CASSTGQSEQYF. CDR3 in DNA: TGTGCCAGCAGTACTGGACAGTCCGAGCAGTACTTC.

This clone was seen just once. The genes are TRBV27 and TRBJ2-7, with TRBD1 matching over 8 bases. CDR1 and CDR2 (germline): MNHEY, SMNVEV (reference sequence). The trim removed 2 bases at V and 2 bases at J, leaving 5 bases unmatched. This CDR3 is 15 amino acids long. CDR3 residues: CASSLRGQVAYEQYF. The CDR3 DNA reads TGTGCCAGCAGTTTAAGGGGACAGGTCGCCTACGAGCAGTACTTC.

This sequence joins TRBV27 and TRBJ2-7; TRBD2 matches 10 bases. After removal of 0 bases from V and 1 base from J, the junction contained 3 bases not matched to a gene. Germline assignment: CDR1 MNHEY and CDR2 SMNVEV (reference sequence). CDR3 length: 16 amino acids. The chain's CDR3 is CASSLSSSGGSYEQYF. The CDR3 nucleotides are TGTGCCAGCAGTTTATCGTCTAGCGGGGGATCCTACGAGCAGTACTTC.

The CDR3 loop is CASSQEEPRNTIYF. DNA for the CDR3: TGTGCCAGCAGCCAAGAGGAGCCTCGAAACACCATATATTTT. The chain joins TRBV14 to TRBJ1-3; the D is unclear. The V gene's germline CDR1 is SGHDN and CDR2 FVKESK. The CDR3 contains 14 residues. Deletions cut 0 bases from V and 5 bases from J, with 8 bases between. The whole variable domain, remainder taken from reference TRBV14 and TRBJ1-3, is EAGVTQFPSHSVIEKGQTVTLRCDPISGHDNLYWYRRVMGKEIKFLLHFVKESKQDESGMPNNRFLAERTGGTYSTLKVQPAELEDSGVYFCASSQEEPRNTIYFGEGSWLTVV.

The V call is TRBV2, the J call TRBJ1-5; 8 bases match TRBD1. The length of the CDR3 is 14 residues. The V gene end was trimmed by 6 bases and the J gene end by 7 bases; junction bases not matched to a gene: 8. Germline lookup yields CDR1 SNHLY and CDR2 FYNNEI. CDR3 region: CASRPTGGRQPQHF. The CDR3, as DNA: TGTGCCAGCAGACCCACAGGGGGGAGACAGCCCCAGCATTTT.

The V call is TRBV5-1, the J call TRBJ2-3, with D possibly TRBD2 on 6 matching bases. CDR1 is SGHRS, CDR2 YFSETQ, per germline. The V end was cut by 4 bases, the J end by 0 bases, with 12 bases between. The CDR3 contains 15 residues. The CDR3 DNA reads as TGCGCCAGCAGCAGGGCTAGCGCCAGCACAGATACGCAGTATTTT. Amino acid sequence: CASSRASASTDTQYF.

V is TRBV30 and J is TRBJ1-5, with 7 bases that match TRBD1. V was clipped by 2 bases and J by 4 bases; unmatched bases: 5. The CDR3 is made up of 14 amino acids. In germline, CDR1 is GTSNPN, CDR2 SVGIG (reference sequence). Here the CDR3 reads CAWSSSGGNQPQHF. DNA of the CDR3: TGTGCCTGGAGTTCCTCAGGGGGGAATCAGCCCCAGCATTTT.

The CDR3 DNA is TGTGCCAGCAGCTTAACAGGGGGTGGCAATCAGCCCCAGCATTTT. Protein: CASSLTGGGNQPQHF. The rearrangement uses TRBV7-2 and TRBJ1-5, with 8 bases aligning to TRBD1. From germline, CDR1 is SGHTA and CDR2 FQGNSA. Trimming removed 2 bases from V and 2 bases from J; junction bases left unmatched: 2. The CDR3 totals 15 residues.